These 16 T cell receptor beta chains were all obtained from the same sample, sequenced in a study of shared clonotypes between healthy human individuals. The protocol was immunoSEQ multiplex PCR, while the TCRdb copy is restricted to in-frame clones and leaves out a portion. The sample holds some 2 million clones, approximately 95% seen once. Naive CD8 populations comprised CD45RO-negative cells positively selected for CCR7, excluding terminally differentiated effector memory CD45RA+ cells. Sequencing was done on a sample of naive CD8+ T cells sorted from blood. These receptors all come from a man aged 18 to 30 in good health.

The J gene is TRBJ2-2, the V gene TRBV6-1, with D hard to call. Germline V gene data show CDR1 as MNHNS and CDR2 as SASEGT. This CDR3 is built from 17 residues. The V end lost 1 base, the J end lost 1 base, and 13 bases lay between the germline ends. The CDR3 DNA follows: TGTGCCAGCAGTGAAGAACCTGACCCTTTGAACACCGGGGAGCTGTTTTTT. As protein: CASSEEPDPLNTGELFF.

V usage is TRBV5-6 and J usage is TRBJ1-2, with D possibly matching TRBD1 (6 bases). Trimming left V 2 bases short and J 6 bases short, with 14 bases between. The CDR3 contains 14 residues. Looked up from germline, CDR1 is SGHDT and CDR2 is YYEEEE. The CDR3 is CASSFWQGSDGYTF. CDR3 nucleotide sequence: TGTGCCAGCAGCTTTTGGCAGGGGAGCGATGGCTACACCTTC.

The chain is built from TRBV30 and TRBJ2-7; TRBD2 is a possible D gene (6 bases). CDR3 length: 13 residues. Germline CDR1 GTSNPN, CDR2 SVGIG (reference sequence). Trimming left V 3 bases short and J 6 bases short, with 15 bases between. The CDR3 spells CAWSGSGFGEQYF. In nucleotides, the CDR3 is TGTGCCTGGAGCGGGAGTGGGTTCGGCGAGCAGTACTTC.

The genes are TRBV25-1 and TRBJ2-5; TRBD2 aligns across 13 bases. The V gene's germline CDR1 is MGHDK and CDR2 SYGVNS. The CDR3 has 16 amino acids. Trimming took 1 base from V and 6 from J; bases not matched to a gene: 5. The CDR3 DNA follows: TGTGCCAGCAGTGAATGGGGGACTAGCGGGACAAAGACCCAGTACTTC. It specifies CASSEWGTSGTKTQYF.

CDR3 protein: CASSLGPGSTDTQYF. The CDR3 DNA reads TGTGCCAGCAGTCTTGGACCTGGGAGCACAGATACGCAGTATTTT. The chain joins TRBV27 to TRBJ2-3; D is undetermined. The CDR3 contains 15 residues. V shed 5 bases and J shed 0 bases, with 12 bases lying between them. Germline values: CDR1 MNHEY, CDR2 SMNVEV (reference sequence).

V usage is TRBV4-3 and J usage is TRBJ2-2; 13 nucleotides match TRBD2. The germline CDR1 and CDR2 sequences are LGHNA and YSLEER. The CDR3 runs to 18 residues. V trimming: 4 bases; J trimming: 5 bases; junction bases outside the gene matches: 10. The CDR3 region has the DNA TGCGCCAGCAGCCCCCAACTGTCGGGACTAGCGGGGACCGGGGAGCTGTTTTTT. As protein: CASSPQLSGLAGTGELFF.

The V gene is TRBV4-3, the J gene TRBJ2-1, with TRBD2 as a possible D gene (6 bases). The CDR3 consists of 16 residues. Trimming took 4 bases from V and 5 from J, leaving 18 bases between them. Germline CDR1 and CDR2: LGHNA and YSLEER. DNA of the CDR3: TGCGCCAGCAGCCCCGCGGGACTTTTTACCCACAATGAGCAGTTCTTC. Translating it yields CASSPAGLFTHNEQFF.

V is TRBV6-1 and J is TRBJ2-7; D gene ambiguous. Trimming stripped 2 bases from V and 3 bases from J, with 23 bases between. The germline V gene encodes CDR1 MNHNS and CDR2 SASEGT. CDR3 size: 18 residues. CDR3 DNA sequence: TGTGCCAGCAGTGAACATTTCTCTCTGCTAAAACGGGTCTACGAGCAGTACTTC. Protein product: CASSEHFSLLKRVYEQYF.

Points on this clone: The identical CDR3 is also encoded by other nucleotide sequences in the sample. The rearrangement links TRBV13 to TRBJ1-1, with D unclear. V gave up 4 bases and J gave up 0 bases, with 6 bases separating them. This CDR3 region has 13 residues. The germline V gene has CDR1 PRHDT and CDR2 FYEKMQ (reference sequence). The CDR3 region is CASSSALNTEAFF. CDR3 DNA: TGTGCCAGCAGCTCCGCCCTGAACACTGAAGCTTTCTTT.

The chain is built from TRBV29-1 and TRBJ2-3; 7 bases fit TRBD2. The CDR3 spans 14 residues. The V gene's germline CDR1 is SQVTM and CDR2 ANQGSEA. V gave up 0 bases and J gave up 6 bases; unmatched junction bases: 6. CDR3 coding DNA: TGCAGCGTTGAAGATGAGGGAGGGGAGGATACGCAGTATTTT. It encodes CSVEDEGGEDTQYF.

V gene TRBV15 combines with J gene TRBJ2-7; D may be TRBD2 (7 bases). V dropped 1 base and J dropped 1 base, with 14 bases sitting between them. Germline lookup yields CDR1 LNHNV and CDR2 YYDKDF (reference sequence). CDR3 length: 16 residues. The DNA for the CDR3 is TGTGCCACCAGCAGAGTGGGGGGGCCCCTTTCCTACGAGCAGTACTTC. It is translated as CATSRVGGPLSYEQYF. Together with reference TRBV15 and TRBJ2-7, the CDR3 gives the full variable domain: DAMVIQNPRYQVTQFGKPVTLSCSQTLNHNVMYWYQQKSSQAPKLLFHYYDKDFNNEADTPDNFQSRRPNTSFCFLDIRSPGLGDTAMYLCATSRVGGPLSYEQYFGPGTRLTVT.

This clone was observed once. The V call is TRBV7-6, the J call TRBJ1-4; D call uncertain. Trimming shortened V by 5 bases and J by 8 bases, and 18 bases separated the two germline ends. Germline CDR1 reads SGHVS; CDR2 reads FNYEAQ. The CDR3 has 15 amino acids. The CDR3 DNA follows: TGTGCCAGCAGCCCCGGGGTGGGCCCTCGCGAAAAACTGTTTTTT. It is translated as CASSPGVGPREKLFF.

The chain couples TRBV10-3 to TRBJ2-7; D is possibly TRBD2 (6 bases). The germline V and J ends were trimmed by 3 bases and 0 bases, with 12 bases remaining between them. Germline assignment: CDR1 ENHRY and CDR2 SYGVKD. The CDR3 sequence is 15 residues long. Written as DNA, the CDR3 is TGTGCCATCAGTGATGTAGCGGCCAGCTCCTACGAGCAGTACTTC. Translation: CAISDVAASSYEQYF.

As DNA, the CDR3 is TGTGCCAGTGGGGCTTCTGGGAATGAAAAACTGTTTTTT. Its protein product is CASGASGNEKLFF. The chain is built from TRBV19 and TRBJ1-4, with a possible D match to TRBD1 (5 bases). Trimming took off 8 bases at V and 5 bases at J, with 12 bases between the two ends. Germline CDR1 is LNHDA and CDR2 is SQIVND (reference sequence). The CDR3 is made up of 13 amino acids.

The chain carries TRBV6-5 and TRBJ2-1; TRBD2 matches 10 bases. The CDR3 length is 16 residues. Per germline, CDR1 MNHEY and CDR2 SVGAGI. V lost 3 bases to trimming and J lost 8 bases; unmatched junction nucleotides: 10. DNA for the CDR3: TGTGCCAGCAGTTATTATCTAGCGGGAGAGCTCGATGAGCAGTTCTTC. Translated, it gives CASSYYLAGELDEQFF.

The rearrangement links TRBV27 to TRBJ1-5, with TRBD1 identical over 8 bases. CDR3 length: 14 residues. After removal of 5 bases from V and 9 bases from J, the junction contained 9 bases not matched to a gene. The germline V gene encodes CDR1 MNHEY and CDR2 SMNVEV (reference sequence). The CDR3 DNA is TGTGCCAGCAGTCCTAGGACAGGGTTGGGGCCCCAGCATTTT. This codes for CASSPRTGLGPQHF.